A selection of T cell receptor beta chains follows, all from one sample in a study of technical replicates of blood from a few donors. Clones were sequenced by immunoSEQ multiplex PCR, and TCRdb holds only the in-frame ones, with some missing. This repertoire shows about 75,000 clones, approximately 90% found once; its top ten account for 4.7%. The source material was PBMCs. The receptor source for this set is a human donor in good health. Some clones in this sample may be carry-over from other donors' samples. The CDR3 runs from the conserved cysteine through the conserved F or W. A D gene is named only where the DNA matches it firmly.

V	J	D	CDR3	DNA
TRBV7-2	TRBJ2-2	NA	CASSFSVTGELFF	TGTGCCAGCAGCTTCTCGGTCACCGGGGAGCTGTTTTTT
TRBV2	TRBJ2-5	TRBD2	CASSEGLAGSSQETQYF	TGTGCCAGCAGTGAAGGACTAGCGGGGTCCTCCCAAGAGACCCAGTACTTC
TRBV7-3	TRBJ2-3	TRBD1	CASSRGQATDTQYF	TGTGCCAGCAGCCGGGGACAGGCCACAGATACGCAGTATTTT
TRBV7-9	TRBJ1-2	NA	CASSFYQGSNYGYTF	TGTGCCAGCAGCTTTTATCAGGGGTCTAACTATGGCTACACCTTC
TRBV4-2	TRBJ2-1	NA	CASSQERIAVGEQFF	TGTGCCAGCAGCCAAGAAAGGATAGCGGTAGGTGAGCAGTTCTTC
TRBV7-2	TRBJ2-5	TRBD1	CASSLLGTGEETQYF	TGTGCCAGCAGCCTCCTAGGGACAGGGGAAGAGACCCAGTACTTC
TRBV7-9	TRBJ2-7	NA	CASSFDRPYEQYF	TGTGCCAGCAGCTTTGACAGGCCCTACGAGCAGTACTTC
TRBV6-5	TRBJ1-1	TRBD1	CASSYRTGGTEAFF	TGTGCCAGCAGTTACAGGACAGGGGGCACTGAAGCTTTCTTT
TRBV4-1	TRBJ2-1	TRBD2	CASSQDWREGYNEQFF	TGCGCCAGCAGCCAAGACTGGCGGGAGGGATACAATGAGCAGTTCTTC
TRBV7-9	TRBJ2-5	NA	CASSLSGHKETQYF	TGTGCCAGCAGCTTATCAGGACACAAAGAGACCCAGTACTTC
TRBV11-2	TRBJ2-1	NA	CASSLEGAYPFF	TGTGCCAGCAGCTTAGAAGGAGCTTATCCGTTCTTC